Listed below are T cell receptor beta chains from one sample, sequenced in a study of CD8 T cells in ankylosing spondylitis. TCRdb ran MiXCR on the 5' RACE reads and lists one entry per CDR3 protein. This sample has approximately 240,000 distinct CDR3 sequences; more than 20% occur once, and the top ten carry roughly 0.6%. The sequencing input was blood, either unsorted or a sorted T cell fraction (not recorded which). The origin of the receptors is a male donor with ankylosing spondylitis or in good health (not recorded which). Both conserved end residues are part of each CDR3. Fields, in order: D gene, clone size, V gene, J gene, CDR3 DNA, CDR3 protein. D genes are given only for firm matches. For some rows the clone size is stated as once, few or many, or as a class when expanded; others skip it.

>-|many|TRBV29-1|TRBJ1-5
TGCAGCGTAGGACAGTACAATCAGCCCCAGCATTTT
CSVGQYNQPQHF
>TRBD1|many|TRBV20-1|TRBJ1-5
TGCAGTGCTAGTACCGGGACAGGGAAGGCAGGCAATCAGCCCCAGCATTTT
CSASTGTGKAGNQPQHF
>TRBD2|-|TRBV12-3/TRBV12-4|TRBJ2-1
TGTGCCAGCAGCGAAAGCGGGGGGCTTCACAATGAGCAGTTCTTC
CASSESGGLHNEQFF
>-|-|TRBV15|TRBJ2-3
TGTGCCACCAGCAGGGACTGGGGTGGGGATACGCAGTATTTT
CATSRDWGGDTQYF
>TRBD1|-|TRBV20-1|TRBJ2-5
TGCAGTGCTTTCCACCTGACAGGGCCGTTCCAAGAGACCCAGTACTTC
CSAFHLTGPFQETQYF
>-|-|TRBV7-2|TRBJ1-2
TGTGCCAGCAGCCCGGGTCGGGAGGCCTATGGCTACACCTTC
CASSPGREAYGYTF
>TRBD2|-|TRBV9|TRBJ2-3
TGTGCCAGCAGCGTAGCTAGTAGCGGGGGCACAGATACGCAGTATTTT
CASSVASSGGTDTQYF
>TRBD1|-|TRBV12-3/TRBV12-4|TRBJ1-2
TGTGCCAGCAGTTTCGGGAGACAGGGCAGAGGCTACACCTTC
CASSFGRQGRGYTF
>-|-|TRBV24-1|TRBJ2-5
TGTGCCACCAGTGAGGGGGCGTTAGATGAGACCCAGTACTTC
CATSEGALDETQYF
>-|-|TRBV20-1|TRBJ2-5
TGCAGTGGGGGCACGCAGGGGTTTGAGACCCAGTACTTC
CSGGTQGFETQYF
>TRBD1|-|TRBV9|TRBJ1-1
TGTGCCAGCAGCCGACAGGGGTGGGGTGAAGCTTTCTTT
CASSRQGWGEAFF
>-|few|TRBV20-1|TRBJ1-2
TGCAGTGCTAGAGAGGGAAAACCGGAGGGCTACACCTTC
CSAREGKPEGYTF
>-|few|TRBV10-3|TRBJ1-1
TGTGCCATCAGTGCGGCGAATGGGAATATGAACACTGAAGCTTTCTTT
CAISAANGNMNTEAFF
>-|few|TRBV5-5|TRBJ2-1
TGTGCCAGCAGCCCTCGGAATCTTATGGGAGAGGCGAATGAGCAGTTCTTC
CASSPRNLMGEANEQFF
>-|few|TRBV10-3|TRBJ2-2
TGTGCGGCCGGCGCGAACACCGGGGAGCTGTTTTTT
CAAGANTGELFF
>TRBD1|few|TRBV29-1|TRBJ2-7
TGCAGCGTCGCGACGGGACAGGTTAACTCCTACGAGCAGTACTTC
CSVATGQVNSYEQYF
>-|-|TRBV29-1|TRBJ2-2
TGCAGCGTTGAGGGGACTGGACACCTCAACGGGGAGCTGTTTTTT
CSVEGTGHLNGELFF
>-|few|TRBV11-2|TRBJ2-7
TGTGCCAGCAGCCCTATAAAAAGGGGTAGCGGGCAGTACTTC
CASSPIKRGSGQYF
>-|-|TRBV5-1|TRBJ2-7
TGCGCCAGCACGTTGGACAGTCCCCGGTACGAGCAGTACTTC
CASTLDSPRYEQYF
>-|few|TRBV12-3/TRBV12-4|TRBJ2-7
TGTGCCAGCAGTGGGCTAGCCCAATTCTACGAGCAGTACTTC
CASSGLAQFYEQYF
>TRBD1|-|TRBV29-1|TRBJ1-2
TGCAGCGTTGAAGATGGACAGGGTTACTATGGCTACACCTTC
CSVEDGQGYYGYTF
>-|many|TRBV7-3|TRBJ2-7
TGTGCCAGCAGCACTGGGACAGGACTAGCCTACGAGCAGTACTTC
CASSTGTGLAYEQYF
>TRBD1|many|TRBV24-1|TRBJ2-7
TGTGCCACCAGTGACCCGGGACAGGGCCGGGAGCAGTACTTC
CATSDPGQGREQYF
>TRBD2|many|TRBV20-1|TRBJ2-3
TGCAGTGCCTCGGGGGGGCGGCAGCTGAGCACAGATACGCAGTATTTT
CSASGGRQLSTDTQYF
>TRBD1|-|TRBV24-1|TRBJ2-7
TGTGCCACCACTGCCCCGGGACAGAGGATCGAGCAGTACTTC
CATTAPGQRIEQYF
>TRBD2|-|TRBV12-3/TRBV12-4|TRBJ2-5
TGTGCCAGCAGTTTTCGTAGCGGGGGGGCAGGGACCCAGTACTTC
CASSFRSGGAGTQYF
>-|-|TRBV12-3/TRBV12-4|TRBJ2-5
TGTGCCAGCAGCCCCCGGGGGACCCAGTACTTC
CASSPRGTQYF
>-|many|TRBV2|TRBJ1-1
TGTGCCAGCAGTGAAGCCGTTCCCTACACTGAAGCTTTCTTT
CASSEAVPYTEAFF
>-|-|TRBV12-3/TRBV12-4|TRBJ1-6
TGTGCCAGCAGTTTCCGGCCGAAAAATTCACCCCTCCACTTT
CASSFRPKNSPLHF
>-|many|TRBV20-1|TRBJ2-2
TGCAGTGCTGCACGAGGGCCCCACACCGGGGAGCTGTTTTTT
CSAARGPHTGELFF
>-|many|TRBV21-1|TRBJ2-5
TGTGCCAGCAGCATTCCGGACAGGGGGAGGGAGACCCAGTACTTC
CASSIPDRGRETQYF
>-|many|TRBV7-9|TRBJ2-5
TGTGCCAGCAGCCCGGGGGTTTCAGAGACCCAGTACTTC
CASSPGVSETQYF
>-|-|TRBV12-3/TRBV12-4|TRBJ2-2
TGTGCCAGCAGTTTACGGGTGACCGGGGAGCTGTTTTTT
CASSLRVTGELFF
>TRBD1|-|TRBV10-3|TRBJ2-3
TGTGCCACGTGCCCGGGTGGGACAGGGGGCCTTCGGGATACGCAGTATTTT
CATCPGGTGGLRDTQYF
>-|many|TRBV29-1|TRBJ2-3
TGCAGCGTATCACTTATAGTGGCAGATACGCAGTATTTT
CSVSLIVADTQYF
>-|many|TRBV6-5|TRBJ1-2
TGTGCCAGCAGTTACTCGACAGAGGTGGTCTATGGCTACACCTTC
CASSYSTEVVYGYTF
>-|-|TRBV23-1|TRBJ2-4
TGCGCCAGCATGGGTTTGGCCAAAAACATTCAGTACTTC
CASMGLAKNIQYF
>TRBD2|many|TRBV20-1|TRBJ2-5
TGCAGTGCCCTAATCGGGGGGGCCGGGGAGACCCAGTACTTC
CSALIGGAGETQYF
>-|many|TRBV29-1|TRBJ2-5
TGCAGCGTTGTGGGGGGTGGGGAGACCCAGTACTTC
CSVVGGGETQYF
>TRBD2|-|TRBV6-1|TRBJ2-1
TGTGCCAGCAGCAGGACTAGCGGGGGGGAGTACAATGAGCAGTTCTTC
CASSRTSGGEYNEQFF
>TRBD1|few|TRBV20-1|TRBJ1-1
TGCCAGACAGGGATGAAGACTGAAGCTTTCTTT
CQTGMKTEAFF
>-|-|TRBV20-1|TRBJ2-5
TGCAGTGCTGGGGGGACAGAACAAGAGACCCAGTACTTC
CSAGGTEQETQYF
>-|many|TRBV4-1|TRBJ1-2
TGCGCCAGCAGCCATGGGGACGGAAAGTATGGCTACACCTTC
CASSHGDGKYGYTF
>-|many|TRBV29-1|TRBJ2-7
TGCAGCGGCGGGGAGAGCTCCTACGAGCAGTACTTC
CSGGESSYEQYF
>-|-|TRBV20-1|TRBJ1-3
TGCAGTGCTCAACATGCAAACACCATATATTTT
CSAQHANTIYF
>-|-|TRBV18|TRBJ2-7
TGTGCCAGCTCACTTAGCCAGCCATACGAGCAGTACTTC
CASSLSQPYEQYF
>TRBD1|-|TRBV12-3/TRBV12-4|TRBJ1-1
TGTGCCAGCACCTCCCAGGACAGGGGGAACACTGAAGCTTTCTTT
CASTSQDRGNTEAFF
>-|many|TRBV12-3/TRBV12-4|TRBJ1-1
TGTGCCAGCAGTTTACAGAGCGCGAACACTGAAGCTTTCTTT
CASSLQSANTEAFF
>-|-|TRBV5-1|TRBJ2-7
TGCGCCAGCGGTGTTACAGGGTCCCACGAGCAGTACTTC
CASGVTGSHEQYF
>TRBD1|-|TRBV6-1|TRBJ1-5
TGCGCGTACAGGGGAGCTCCCAATCAGCCCCAGCATTTT
CAYRGAPNQPQHF
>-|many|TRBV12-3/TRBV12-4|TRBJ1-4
TGTGCCAGCAGTATACGGGGGCCGGCTGAAAAACTGTTTTTT
CASSIRGPAEKLFF
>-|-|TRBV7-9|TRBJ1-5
TGTGCCAGCAGCTTTGCCGGGACGACGAATCAGCCCCAGCATTTT
CASSFAGTTNQPQHF
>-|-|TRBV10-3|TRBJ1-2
TGTGCCATCAGTCCCAGCAGGAACTATGGCTACACCTTC
CAISPSRNYGYTF
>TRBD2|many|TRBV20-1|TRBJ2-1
TGCAGTGCTAGGCCGGGACTAGCGGGGGGCCTCAATGAGCAGTTCTTC
CSARPGLAGGLNEQFF
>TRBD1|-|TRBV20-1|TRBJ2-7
TGCAGTACAGGGGCGAGCTCCTACGAGCAGTACTTC
CSTGASSYEQYF
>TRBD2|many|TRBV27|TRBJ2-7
TGTGCCAGCAGTTTAGGCGGGGGGATGTACGAGCAGTACTTC
CASSLGGGMYEQYF
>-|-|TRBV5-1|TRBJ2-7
TGCGCCAGCAGCCCAAATCCGGGACAAGGGTCCTACGAGCAGTACTTC
CASSPNPGQGSYEQYF